This TCR beta chain comes out of a study of T cell clonotyping in hematopoietic cell transplantation. The CDR3 is 16 residues long. V gave up 3 bases and J gave up 1 base, with 13 bases separating them. Germline CDR1 reads SGHVS; CDR2 reads FQNEAQ. About this clone: No antigen is known for it.

Study conclusions and caveats: Pathologically expanded recipient clonotypes increased progressively from day 30 to day 180 as diversity fell. Graft donor and pretransplant recipient Inverse Simpson Index values predicted broader posttransplant TCR diversity. At the given depth, recipient repertoires were over 95% de novo clonotypes. No sorting was done, leaving CD4 and CD8 contributions mixed.

Clones were sequenced by immunoSEQ multiplex PCR, and TCRdb holds only the in-frame ones, with some missing. The table has more than 25,000 clones, around 90% seen once. Sequenced here: PBMCs, sampled 100 days after allogeneic stem cell transplant. V usage is TRBV7-8 and J usage is TRBJ2-1, with no clear D. The sequence was collected from a female patient aged 50 to 60 who had an allogeneic stem cell transplant from a related donor, so the T cells may come from the graft donor. Some clones in this sample may be carry-over from other donors' samples. CDR3 DNA: TGTGCCAGCAGCTTCGGGTTTTCCTCTTCCTACAATGAGCAGTTCTTC. Amino acids: CASSFGFSSSYNEQFF.